These 13 T cell receptor beta chains originate from one sample sequenced in a study of identical twins. TCRdb re-called the 5' RACE reads through MiXCR, storing one row per CDR3 protein. Here the sample spans about 690,000 distinct CDR3 sequences, 5.5% to 6.5% being singletons. Sequencing was performed on naive T cells sorted from blood. These receptors came from a man younger than 35 in good health.

Many counts were recorded for this clonotype. The rearrangement uses TRBV27 and TRBJ2-1; 8 bases fit TRBD1. The V segment lost 4 bases and the J segment 7 bases; nucleotides outside the gene matches: 6. CDR3 length equals 14 residues. Germline V lookup: CDR1 MNHEY, CDR2 SMNVEV (reference sequence). The CDR3 is CASSSLDRDNEQFF. DNA of the CDR3: TGTGCCAGCAGTTCACTGGACAGGGATAATGAGCAGTTCTTC.

Ten or more counts support this clonotype. This chain links TRBV28 with TRBJ2-7; possible D gene TRBD2, 6 bases. The CDR3 loop spans 12 amino acids. Germline CDR1 is MDHEN and CDR2 is SYDVKM. Trimming cost V 6 bases and J 2 bases, with 8 bases left between them. CDR3 sequence reads: CASSRGTYEQYF. CDR3 coding DNA: TGTGCCAGCAGCCGCGGGACCTACGAGCAGTACTTC.

This clonotype occurred a few times. The chain is built from TRBV7-9 and TRBJ2-1, with D tentatively TRBD2 (6 bases). V lost 8 bases and J 6 bases, leaving 11 bases between the germline ends. Germline V CDR1 and CDR2: SEHNR, FQNEAQ (reference sequence). CDR3 size: 12 residues. This CDR3 reads CASVDGSNEQFF. Written as DNA, the CDR3 is TGTGCCAGCGTGGACGGGAGCAATGAGCAGTTCTTC.

The chain joins TRBV2 to TRBJ2-5; D is perhaps TRBD2 (5 bases). Trimming removed 7 bases from V and 5 bases from J, with 23 bases in between. The germline V gene has CDR1 SNHLY and CDR2 FYNNEI. This CDR3 spans 16 amino acids. CDR3 coding DNA: TGTGCCAGCACCCGGGAAGCAGGTTCGGTAAGGGAGACCCAGTACTTC. This gives the protein CASTREAGSVRETQYF.

This clonotype was seen a handful of times. This chain joins TRBV28 and TRBJ2-1; 12 nucleotides agree with TRBD2. Germline V gives CDR1 MDHEN, CDR2 SYDVKM. The CDR3 is made up of 17 amino acids. Trimming removed 4 bases from V and 0 bases from J; junction bases left unmatched: 4. CDR3 residues: CASSSTSGRLSYNEQFF. DNA for the CDR3: TGTGCCAGCAGTTCGACTAGCGGGAGACTCTCCTACAATGAGCAGTTCTTC.

The CDR3 DNA follows: TGTGCCAGCAGAGGGAGTGGGGACAATGAGCAGTTCTTC. Translating it yields CASRGSGDNEQFF. The chain is built from TRBV6-2 or TRBV6-3 and TRBJ2-1; weak D call: TRBD2 (5 bases). Germline CDR1 is MNHEY and CDR2 is SVGEGT. The V end was cut by 6 bases, the J end by 5 bases, with 11 bases between. The CDR3 runs 13 residues.

This clonotype has ten or more counts. This chain joins TRBV7-9 and TRBJ2-5, with 10 bases lining up with TRBD2. Germline V gene data show CDR1 as SEHNR and CDR2 as FQNEAQ (reference sequence). V shed 4 bases, J shed 4 bases, and the junction held 6 bases outside the gene matches. The CDR3 extends over 15 amino acids. In nucleotides, the CDR3 is TGTGCCAGCAGCTCACCGGGACTAGCGAGAGAGACCCAGTACTTC. Protein: CASSSPGLARETQYF.

This clonotype was detected ten times or more. The chain links TRBV5-1 to TRBJ2-7; D gene ambiguous. Germline-derived CDR1 and CDR2 are SGHRS and YFSETQ. With 4 bases removed from V and 4 bases from J, the gap between germline ends came to 12 bases. This CDR3 is built from 13 residues. The CDR3 region is CASSPDGSYEQYV. Written as DNA, the CDR3 is TGCGCCAGCAGCCCGGACGGATCTTACGAGCAGTACGTC.

This clonotype was counted at least ten times. A read error may account for a junction end that differs from germline. The chain has TRBV20-1 and TRBJ1-1, with 10 bases lining up with TRBD1. Per germline, CDR1 DFQATT and CDR2 SNEGSKA (reference sequence). This CDR3 region has 16 residues. The CDR3 sequence: CSARERTGGGRTEAFF. In nucleotides, the CDR3 is TGCAGTGCTCGAGAAAGGACAGGGGGGGGTCGGACTGAAGCTTTCTTT.

At least ten counts were recorded for this clonotype. This chain joins TRBV6-1 and TRBJ2-2, with 8 bases fitting TRBD2. The germline V gene has CDR1 MNHNS and CDR2 SASEGT. The CDR3 runs 16 residues. V lost 6 bases to trimming and J lost 3 bases; unmatched junction nucleotides: 9. CDR3 protein: CASRQEAGADTGELFF. The CDR3 nucleotides read TGTGCCAGCAGGCAAGAAGCGGGAGCGGACACCGGGGAGCTGTTTTTT.

This clonotype was seen a handful of times. The V and J genes are TRBV20-1 and TRBJ2-1; unclear D gene. V lost 1 base and J lost 6, with 13 bases in between. The CDR3 runs 14 residues. Germline V gene lookup returns CDR1 DFQATT and CDR2 SNEGSKA (reference sequence). The DNA for the CDR3 is TGCAGTGCTAGAGCCCCATCCGGCTTCAATGAGCAGTTCTTC. Protein sequence: CSARAPSGFNEQFF.

The genes are TRBV29-1 and TRBJ1-1; D is unresolved. V lost 6 bases, J lost 4 bases, and 21 bases lay in between. The CDR3 length is 15 residues. The germline gives CDR1 SQVTM, CDR2 ANQGSEA. In DNA, the CDR3 is TGCAGCGTGGGGAGAGTTGAGGGTTTTGGCACTGAAGCTTTCTTT. It is translated as CSVGRVEGFGTEAFF.

V usage is TRBV2 and J usage is TRBJ1-1; possibly TRBD1 for D (6 bases). Germline V gene sequence: CDR1 SNHLY, CDR2 FYNNEI. The CDR3 has 13 residues. Trimming took 3 bases from V and 6 from J, leaving 11 bases between them. Here the CDR3 DNA reads TGTGCCAGCAGTGACAGGGGATTCGCTGAAGCTTTCTTT. Protein: CASSDRGFAEAFF.